The source of this T cell receptor (beta chain) is a study of T cell responses to AZD1222 COVID-19 vaccine. Study-wide results and caveats: In a largely white British group with more females than males, clonal diversity was possibly underestimated.

Germline V gives CDR1 KGHSH, CDR2 LQKENI. CDR3 length: 15 amino acids. V was trimmed by 6 bases and J by 5 bases, leaving 18 bases between them. This clone was found once. Its matching antigen is unknown. The table came from immunoSEQ multiplex PCR; TCRdb's copy has only in-frame clones and leaves some out. The data contain roughly 100,000 clones, around 83% of them seen just once; the ten biggest clones take up about 5%. The specimen comprised peripheral blood, sampled on day 0 of AZD1222 vaccination. This TCR came from an adult in good health. The chain links TRBV18 to TRBJ2-3; D is unresolved. CDR3: CASSRTGPPVDTQYF. In DNA, the CDR3 is TGTGCCAGCTCTCGAACCGGGCCCCCGGTAGATACGCAGTATTTT.